This T cell receptor (beta chain) was sequenced for a study of blood T cell repertoires in COVID-19. On the study more broadly: Samples came from the United States, Italy and Spain, spanning acute and convalescent COVID-19.

The trim removed 5 bases at V and 8 bases at J, leaving 11 bases unmatched. CDR1 and CDR2 (germline): SEHNR, FQNEAQ (reference sequence). The CDR3 loop spans 15 amino acids. The assay was immunoSEQ multiplex PCR, and TCRdb's table has in-frame clones only and misses some. The profile shows 100,000 to 150,000 clones, approximately 87% of them singletons. This receptor was taken from a woman between 50 and 59 years old with acute or convalescent COVID-19. Sequencing used peripheral blood. This sequence joins TRBV7-9 and TRBJ1-4; 7 bases agree with TRBD1. CDR3 nucleotide sequence: TGTGCCAGCAGCCCCTCCGGGACAGCCAAAGAAAAACTGTTTTTT. Its translation is CASSPSGTAKEKLFF.